Shown below are 30 T cell receptor beta chains from a single sample sequenced in a study of cytomegalovirus exposure and HLA in healthy donors. PCR involved 60 Vbeta and 13 Jbeta primers. Method: immunoSEQ multiplex PCR; TCRdb's copy keeps in-frame clones and lacks some. The sample records about 140,000 clones, around 73% being singletons. The sample consisted of PBMCs. These receptors came from a female donor in good health and CMV-seronegative.

This clone is a singleton in its sample. This chain connects TRBV7-9 to TRBJ2-2, with D unclear. This CDR3 is 14 amino acids long. Germline V gene sequence: CDR1 SEHNR, CDR2 FQNEAQ (reference sequence). Between the trimmed V and J ends, which lost 5 bases and 1 base, there was a span of 8 bases. The CDR3 here is CASSIIQNTGELFF. The CDR3 nucleotides are TGTGCCAGCAGCATAATACAGAACACCGGGGAGCTGTTTTTT.

V gene TRBV19 combines with J gene TRBJ1-1, with 11 bases matching TRBD1. Germline V gene data show CDR1 as LNHDA and CDR2 as SQIVND (reference sequence). The CDR3 sequence is 14 residues long. Trimming cost V 5 bases and J 8 bases; bases outside gene matches: 7. In DNA, the CDR3 is TGTGCCAGTAGTTCCCCGGACAGGGGGCGAGAAGCTTTCTTT. Translation: CASSSPDRGREAFF. The full variable domain, rest sourced from reference TRBV19 and TRBJ1-1, is DGGITQSPKYLFRKEGQNVTLSCEQNLNHDAMYWYRQDPGQGLRLIYYSQIVNDFQKGDIAEGYSVSREKKESFPLTVTSAQKNPTAFYLCASSSPDRGREAFFGQGTRLTVV.

The CDR3 spells CASSSRQRSYEQYF. CDR3 DNA: TGTGCCAGCAGCTCCCGACAGAGATCCTACGAGCAGTACTTC. V gene TRBV7-6 combines with J gene TRBJ2-7; a weak D match, TRBD1 (5 bases). Germline V CDR1 and CDR2: SGHVS, FNYEAQ. With 4 bases removed from V and 1 base from J, the gap between germline ends came to 11 bases. The CDR3 contains 14 residues.

The CDR3 DNA is TGTGCCAGTATCCGACAGGGGCCCGCAGATACGCAGTATTTT. Translating it yields CASIRQGPADTQYF. This chain uses TRBV19 with TRBJ2-3, with 8 bases aligning to TRBD1. From germline, CDR1 is LNHDA and CDR2 SQIVND (reference sequence). This CDR3 is built from 14 residues. V shed 7 bases and J 4 bases; nucleotides not matched to a gene: 7. The variable domain in full, with the rest retrieved from reference TRBV19 and TRBJ2-3, is DGGITQSPKYLFRKEGQNVTLSCEQNLNHDAMYWYRQDPGQGLRLIYYSQIVNDFQKGDIAEGYSVSREKKESFPLTVTSAQKNPTAFYLCASIRQGPADTQYFGPGTRLTVL.

This chain joins TRBV30 and TRBJ2-2; 9 bases match TRBD2. Per germline, CDR1 GTSNPN and CDR2 SVGIG (reference sequence). The trim removed 0 bases at V and 6 bases at J, leaving 2 bases unmatched. The CDR3 contains 14 residues. The CDR3 loop reads CAWSVVAGAGELFF. Written as DNA, the CDR3 is TGTGCCTGGAGTGTTGTAGCGGGAGCCGGGGAGCTGTTTTTT.

V gene TRBV7-9 combines with J gene TRBJ2-1, with TRBD2 matching 13 bases. This CDR3 has 18 residues. Trimming took 3 bases from V and 8 from J; bases not matched to a gene: 13. CDR1 SEHNR and CDR2 FQNEAQ come from the germline V gene (reference sequence). The CDR3 loop reads CASSFPGGLAGDVYEQFF. CDR3 nucleotide sequence: TGTGCCAGCAGCTTCCCAGGAGGACTAGCGGGAGACGTCTATGAGCAGTTCTTC.

A single count supports this clone. The genes are TRBV14 and TRBJ2-3; 7 nucleotides match TRBD1. This CDR3 contains 17 residues. Germline CDR1 reads SGHDN; CDR2 reads FVKESK. V gave up 3 bases and J gave up 3 bases; unmatched junction bases: 12. The CDR3 DNA follows: TGTGCCAGCAGCCAGACAGGGAATAGACTGAGGACAGATACGCAGTATTTT. Residues: CASSQTGNRLRTDTQYF.

This clone has more than one count but fewer than ten. This chain connects TRBV2 to TRBJ2-5; D is unclear. Germline V gives CDR1 SNHLY, CDR2 FYNNEI. Trimming removed 3 bases at V and 9 bases at J, with 14 bases between. The CDR3 consists of 13 residues. The CDR3 bases are TGTGCCAGCAGTGATGGCGGCGGCCGGGCCCAGTACTTC. This gives the protein CASSDGGGRAQYF. Together with reference TRBV2 and TRBJ2-5, the CDR3 gives the full variable domain: EPEVTQTPSHQVTQMGQEVILRCVPISNHLYFYWYRQILGQKVEFLVSFYNNEISEKSEIFDDQFSVERPDGSNFTLKIRSTKLEDSAMYFCASSDGGGRAQYFGPGTRLLVL.

V and J are TRBV27 and TRBJ2-6, with D possibly matching TRBD2 (5 bases). This CDR3 contains 17 residues. CDR1 is MNHEY and CDR2 is SMNVEV in the germline V gene (reference sequence). Trimming shortened V by 3 bases and J by 0 bases, and 12 bases separated the two germline ends. The CDR3 loop reads CASSFVAGLSGANVLTF. CDR3 bases: TGTGCCAGCAGTTTCGTTGCGGGTCTCTCTGGGGCCAACGTCCTGACTTTC.

The chain recombines TRBV6-1 with TRBJ2-2; 9 positions agree with TRBD2. The CDR3 consists of 14 residues. Germline CDR1 reads MNHNS; CDR2 reads SASEGT. The CDR3 DNA reads as TGTGCTAGCTGGGTAGCGGGGGACACCGGGGAGCTGTTTTTT. It encodes CASWVAGDTGELFF.

The chain is built from TRBV5-4 and TRBJ2-7; D gene ambiguous. Germline CDR1 SGHNT, CDR2 YYREEE (reference sequence). The V gene lost 0 bases and the J gene lost 0 bases, with 10 bases spanning the gap. This CDR3 is 15 amino acids long. CDR3 nucleotides: TGTGCCAGCAGCTTGGATGGGCAGGACTCCTACGAGCAGTACTTC. Translation: CASSLDGQDSYEQYF.

This clone is a singleton in its sample. The chain uses TRBV5-4 and TRBJ1-2; possible D gene TRBD1, 5 bases. The germline V and J ends were trimmed by 2 bases and 2 bases, with 13 bases remaining between them. Germline assignment: CDR1 SGHNT and CDR2 YYREEE (reference sequence). This CDR3 region has 15 residues. The CDR3: CASSFAPDINYGYTF. The DNA for the CDR3 is TGTGCCAGCAGCTTTGCCCCGGACATCAACTATGGCTACACCTTC.

The chain carries TRBV30 and TRBJ2-2; 7 bases agree with TRBD2. Germline-derived CDR1 and CDR2 are GTSNPN and SVGIG (reference sequence). V shed 7 bases, J shed 1 base, and the junction held 3 bases outside the gene matches. CDR3 length equals 13 residues. In DNA, the CDR3 is TGTGCCTATGAGCGGGAGAACACCGGGGAGCTGTTTTTT. Translating it yields CAYERENTGELFF.

This sequence joins TRBV11-1 and TRBJ2-5, with a weak D call TRBD1 (6 bases). V lost 1 base and J 5 bases, leaving 11 bases between the germline ends. The CDR3 has 14 amino acids. Per germline, CDR1 SGHAT and CDR2 FQDESV (reference sequence). As DNA, the CDR3 is TGTGCCAGCAGCTTAGTCACAGGGAAGGAGACCCAGTACTTC. It specifies CASSLVTGKETQYF.

J is TRBJ2-7 and V is TRBV19; TRBD2 agrees at 11 bases. After removal of 6 bases from V and 6 bases from J, the junction contained 4 bases not matched to a gene. Germline CDR1 is LNHDA and CDR2 is SQIVND (reference sequence). The CDR3 covers 13 residues. CDR3 region: CASSPSGRREQYF. The CDR3 DNA reads TGTGCCAGTAGCCCTAGCGGGAGGCGCGAGCAGTACTTC.

The chain couples TRBV28 to TRBJ1-5; D is perhaps TRBD1 (6 bases). The CDR3 runs 14 residues. Germline lookup yields CDR1 MDHEN and CDR2 SYDVKM. V was cut by 4 bases and J by 4 bases, with 11 bases left in between. This CDR3 reads CASSSPGDNQPQHF. CDR3 bases: TGTGCCAGCAGTTCCCCAGGGGATAATCAGCCCCAGCATTTT.

The gene calls are TRBV9 and TRBJ2-1, with D maybe TRBD2 (5 bases). CDR3 length equals 14 residues. V lost 0 bases to trimming and J lost 7 bases, with 11 bases between them. Germline CDR1 and CDR2: SGDLS and YYNGEE. CDR3 amino acids: CASSVVGESNEQFF. The CDR3 DNA follows: TGTGCCAGCAGCGTAGTTGGGGAGAGTAATGAGCAGTTCTTC.

CDR3 DNA sequence: TGTGCCAGCAGCCTGGGGACTGAGTTTTCCGAGCAGTACTTC. Residues: CASSLGTEFSEQYF. The gene calls are TRBV28 and TRBJ2-7; tentatively, D is TRBD2 (6 bases). V was cut by 6 bases and J by 6 bases, with 18 bases left in between. CDR1 MDHEN and CDR2 SYDVKM come from the germline V gene. The CDR3 has 14 amino acids.

V and J are TRBV6-5 and TRBJ2-3, with TRBD1 matching over 7 bases. This CDR3 contains 15 residues. With 6 bases clipped from V and 0 bases from J, the junction kept 6 bases outside the gene matches. Germline V gene lookup returns CDR1 MNHEY and CDR2 SVGAGI. The CDR3 sequence: CASRVTGSSTDTQYF. In nucleotides, the CDR3 is TGTGCCAGCAGGGTGACAGGGTCAAGCACAGATACGCAGTATTTT.

The rearrangement uses TRBV5-1 and TRBJ2-5; perhaps TRBD1 as D (6 bases). The J call is uncertain, as TRBJ2-7 better fits the DNA end. The CDR3 length is 17 residues. Per germline, CDR1 SGHRS and CDR2 YFSETQ. CDR3 nucleotide sequence: TGCGCCAGCAGAAAGGAGGCGGCCGGGACATTGGCCTACGAGCAGTACTTC. Protein sequence: CASRKEAAGTLAYEQYF.

This clone was observed a few times. The V gene is TRBV6-5, the J gene TRBJ2-7, with D perhaps matching TRBD2 (5 bases). Trimming stripped 5 bases from V and 4 bases from J, with 6 bases between. The CDR3 sequence is 11 residues long. From germline, CDR1 is MNHEY and CDR2 SVGAGI. CDR3 sequence reads: CASSRGYEQYF. DNA of the CDR3: TGTGCCAGCAGTCGGGGATACGAGCAGTACTTC.

This chain links TRBV18 with TRBJ2-4, with a tentative D call TRBD1 (6 bases). The V gene's germline CDR1 is KGHSH and CDR2 LQKENI. The CDR3 has 17 amino acids. V was shortened by 3 bases and J by 6 bases, with 21 bases between the two germline ends. CDR3 in DNA: TGTGCCAGCTCACCTCCCGAACCGGGACACCTCAGAAACATTCAGTACTTC. This encodes CASSPPEPGHLRNIQYF.

The chain recombines TRBV28 with TRBJ2-6; maybe TRBD1 (6 bases). Germline CDR1 reads MDHEN; CDR2 reads SYDVKM. The germline V and J ends were trimmed by 1 base and 4 bases, with 8 bases remaining between them. The CDR3 loop spans 15 amino acids. This CDR3 reads CASSLYREGANVLTF. The DNA for the CDR3 is TGTGCCAGCAGTTTATACAGGGAAGGGGCCAACGTCCTGACTTTC. The whole variable domain, filled in from reference TRBV28 and TRBJ2-6, reads DVKVTQSSRYLVKRTGEKVFLECVQDMDHENMFWYRQDPGLGLRLIYFSYDVKMKEKGDIPEGYSVSREKKERFSLILESASTNQTSMYLCASSLYREGANVLTFGAGSRLTVL.

This sequence joins TRBV19 and TRBJ2-2, with D possibly being TRBD1 (6 bases). The germline gives CDR1 LNHDA, CDR2 SQIVND (reference sequence). V shed 2 bases and J shed 6 bases, with 22 bases lying between them. This CDR3 is built from 18 residues. The CDR3 DNA follows: TGTGCCAGTAGTATAAAGGGCCCCGGCAGGGGAGATCCCGGGGAGCTGTTTTTT. Translation: CASSIKGPGRGDPGELFF.

This sequence joins TRBV7-2 and TRBJ2-1, with TRBD2 as a possible D gene (6 bases). This CDR3 is built from 15 residues. V shed 2 bases and J shed 4 bases, with 12 bases lying between them. The germline CDR1 and CDR2 sequences are SGHTA and FQGNSA. CDR3 DNA sequence: TGTGCCAGCAGCTTAAATTTCGGGGGTTACAATGAGCAGTTCTTC. Its translation is CASSLNFGGYNEQFF.

The gene calls are TRBV29-1 and TRBJ2-7, with D possibly TRBD1 on 5 matching bases. Per germline, CDR1 SQVTM and CDR2 ANQGSEA. CDR3 size: 12 residues. V was trimmed by 1 base and J by 5 bases, leaving 9 bases between them. The CDR3 coding sequence is TGCAGCGTTGAAGTGGGGCCCAACGAGCAGTACTTC. Residues: CSVEVGPNEQYF.

The V and J genes are TRBV6-1 and TRBJ2-3; 7 nucleotides align to TRBD1. This CDR3 spans 15 amino acids. The germline V gene encodes CDR1 MNHNS and CDR2 SASEGT. V shed 6 bases, J shed 2 bases, and the junction held 8 bases outside the gene matches. In DNA, the CDR3 is TGTGCCAGCAGACGACAGGGCGACTACACAGATACGCAGTATTTT. Its protein is CASRRQGDYTDTQYF.

CDR3 in amino acids: CASSQGGGTSGTEGQFF. The CDR3 DNA reads as TGTGCCAGCAGCCAAGGGGGTGGAACTAGCGGCACCGAAGGGCAGTTCTTC. The chain recombines TRBV4-2 with TRBJ2-1, with 8 bases lining up with TRBD2. With V trimmed by 1 base and J by 12 bases, 17 bases remained unmatched. The CDR3 contains 17 residues. The germline gives CDR1 LGHNA, CDR2 YNFKEQ.

The chain links TRBV6-1 to TRBJ1-6; a possible D gene is TRBD1 (5 bases). CDR1 and CDR2 from the germline V gene are MNHNS and SASEGT. V lost 4 bases to trimming and J lost 5 bases, with 9 bases between them. This CDR3 contains 14 residues. The CDR3 loop reads CASSGQINNSPLHF. CDR3 DNA: TGTGCCAGCAGTGGACAGATTAATAATTCACCCCTCCACTTT.

This clone was observed a single time. The V call is TRBV9, the J call TRBJ2-3, with 10 bases fitting TRBD2. This CDR3 comprises 15 residues. Per the germline V gene, CDR1 is SGDLS and CDR2 is YYNGEE. Trimming at V came to 3 bases and at J to 4 bases, leaving 5 bases not matched to a gene. CDR3 amino acids: CASSEASGRADTQYF. The CDR3 nucleotides read TGTGCCAGCAGCGAGGCGAGCGGGAGGGCAGATACGCAGTATTTT.